Only a few counts were recorded for the clone carrying this T cell receptor (beta chain). No antigen is known for it. This entry is derived from a study of chemoradiotherapy in HPV16-positive cancers. The study, taken as a whole, reports: Non-HPV-specific T cells did not expand in tumors during treatment, whereas candidate HPV-specific clones and E7-related motifs did. The functional HPV-specific definition rests on just a couple of HPV16-positive patients.

Libraries were prepared by immunoSEQ multiplex PCR; TCRdb keeps only in-frame clonotypes and omits some of them. The table records approximately 30,000 clones, 70% to 90% of them present only once. Deletions cut 7 bases from V and 0 bases from J, with 9 bases between. Germline loops: CDR1 MDHEN, CDR2 SYDVKM. This CDR3 spans 13 amino acids. This receptor was identified in a human donor with HPV-associated anogenital cancer. V is TRBV28 and J is TRBJ1-1, with a tentative D call TRBD1 (5 bases). The starting material was blood, obtained from a patient who underwent chemoradiotherapy. Here the CDR3 reads CASKGVLNTEAFF. The CDR3 DNA reads TGTGCCAGCAAAGGGGTCTTGAACACTGAAGCTTTCTTT.